This TCR beta chain was obtained from a study of blood T cell repertoires in COVID-19. CDR3 length: 14 amino acids. Germline V CDR1 and CDR2: SGHRS, YFSETQ. A note on this clone: Germline and junction disagree at one end, which may indicate a read error.

Per the study methods: Estimation of nucleated cell counts was performed using reference gene primer amplification. The data were produced by immunoSEQ multiplex PCR, yet TCRdb's version contains in-frame clones alone and is incomplete. The V and J calls and clone size come from that table; D and trimming were worked out from the DNA. The sample comprises 27,000 or so clones, approximately 86% of which are singletons, and 1.8% rests with the top ten. The chain has TRBV5-1 and TRBJ1-2; 10 bases are shared with TRBD1. Sequences were obtained from peripheral blood. The sequence came from an elderly man with active or convalescent COVID-19. The chain's CDR3 is CASSWDRGRGSMAF. In nucleotides, the CDR3 is TGCGCCAGCAGCTGGGACAGGGGAAGGGGTTCAATGGCCTTC.